This T cell receptor (beta chain) was recovered during a study of identical twins. Study-level results: Twin-shared out-of-frame alpha sequences showed excess low generation probability.

This clonotype has at least ten counts. Its cognate antigen is unknown. TCRdb fed the 5' RACE reads into MiXCR, producing one record per CDR3 protein. The sample lists 700,000 or so distinct CDR3 sequences, 21% occurring once. Germline values: CDR1 MNHEY, CDR2 SMNVEV (reference sequence). V lost 5 bases and J 0 bases, leaving 8 bases between the germline ends. This CDR3 has 14 amino acids. These data were also filed under a second study, of T cells expressing NK-cell markers.

The chain uses TRBV27 and TRBJ2-1; D is unresolved. Sequenced: PBMCs. The receptor was derived from a woman between 18 and 29 years old in good health. The CDR3 reads CASSLFISYNEQFF. Written as DNA, the CDR3 is TGTGCCAGCAGTCTATTCATCTCCTACAATGAGCAGTTCTTC.